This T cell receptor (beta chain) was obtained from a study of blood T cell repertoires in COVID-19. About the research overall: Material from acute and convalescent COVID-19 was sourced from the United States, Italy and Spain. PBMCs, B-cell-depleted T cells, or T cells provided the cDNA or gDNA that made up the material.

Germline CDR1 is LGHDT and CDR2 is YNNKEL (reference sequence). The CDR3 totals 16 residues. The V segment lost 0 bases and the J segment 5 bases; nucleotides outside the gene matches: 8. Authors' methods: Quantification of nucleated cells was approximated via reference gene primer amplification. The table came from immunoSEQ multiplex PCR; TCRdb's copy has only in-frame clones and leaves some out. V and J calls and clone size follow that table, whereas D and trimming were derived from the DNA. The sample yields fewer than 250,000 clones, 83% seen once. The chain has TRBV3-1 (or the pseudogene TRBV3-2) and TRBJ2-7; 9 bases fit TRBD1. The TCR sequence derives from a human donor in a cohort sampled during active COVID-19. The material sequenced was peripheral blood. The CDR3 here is CASSQDPGTGNNEQYF. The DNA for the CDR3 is TGTGCCAGCAGCCAAGATCCGGGGACAGGGAATAACGAGCAGTACTTC.